The sequence of this T cell receptor (beta chain) was determined in a study of neurological immune-mediated disorders. Study overall: Relapsing-remitting disease was seen in about 90% of the roughly 35 multiple sclerosis patients, and secondary progressive disease was seen in 3. Broader study findings: Because no CDR3 amino acid sequences were shared across subjects by expanded clones, private repertoires were suggested in all groups. Levels of TCR clonal expansion peaked in HTLV-1-associated myelopathy and reached their lowest in multiple sclerosis, under those of healthy controls.

The yield of each sequencing run was over 160 million TCR-beta sequences from 15-18 subjects. TCRdb re-analysed the 5' RACE reads in MiXCR, keeping a single row per CDR3 protein. Of about 66,000 distinct CDR3 sequences listed, nearly 3.5% were seen once; the top ten hold roughly 3.7%. This clonotype was counted many times. Its antigen is unknown. The junction had 4 bases not matched to a gene; V was cut back by 2 bases and J by 10 bases. CDR1 is MNHEY and CDR2 is SMNVEV in the germline V gene (reference sequence). CDR3 size: 14 residues. This TCR was sampled from a man in his forties with multiple sclerosis. The chain carries TRBV27 and TRBJ2-1; 11 bases fit TRBD2. The sample consisted of PBMCs. This chain's CDR3 is CASSLVAGGPEQFF. The DNA for the CDR3 is TGTGCCAGCAGTTTAGTAGCGGGGGGGCCCGAGCAGTTCTTC.